Given below is one T cell receptor beta chain in context. The CDR3 runs 12 residues. V lost 4 bases and J 5 bases, leaving 8 bases between the germline ends. Germline values: CDR1 SQVTM, CDR2 ANQGSEA. Assay: immunoSEQ multiplex PCR; the TCRdb copy retains only in-frame clones and omits some. The repertoire has 80,000 to 85,000 clones, approximately 91% of them found once; the top ten carry under 0.5%. The sample comes from a study of technical replicates of blood from several donors. This receptor was identified in a human donor in good health. The source material was T cells isolated from PBMCs. J is TRBJ2-2 and V is TRBV29-1; D might be TRBD1 (6 bases). The CDR3 DNA reads as TGCAGCGTTGTAAGGGGGACCGGGGAGCTGTTTTTT. It codes for CSVVRGTGELFF.